The TCR beta chain under discussion was sequenced for a study of OX40 agonist ivuxolimab in advanced cancers. Whole-study context: Males comprised 75% to 90% of the group, whose mean age was roughly 60 years (range roughly 20 to 90).

This CDR3 has 15 amino acids. The germline CDR1 and CDR2 sequences are SGHRS and YFSETQ. V shed 5 bases, J shed 0 bases, and the junction held 6 bases outside the gene matches. The table came from immunoSEQ multiplex PCR; TCRdb's copy has only in-frame clones and leaves some out. This sample yields tens of thousands of clones, of which about four fifths are seen a single time; 1.5% to 2% belongs to the top ten. The clonotype was recovered from an adult with an advanced solid tumor such as melanoma, head and neck, liver or kidney cancer. The genes are TRBV5-1 and TRBJ2-3; 7 nucleotides align to TRBD1. The source material was CD4+ or CD8+ T cells sorted from blood, sampled in a trial of the OX40 agonist ivuxolimab. This chain's CDR3 is CASRAGTASTDTQYF. CDR3 nucleotides: TGCGCCAGCAGGGCCGGGACAGCTAGCACAGATACGCAGTATTTT.